The rows below give T cell receptor beta chains drawn from one sample of a study of human T cells and chemical hapten exposure. TCRdb re-analysed the RACE reads in MiXCR, keeping a single row per CDR3 protein. The sample holds some 89,000 distinct CDR3 sequences, roughly a tenth seen once. Specimen: whole blood, collected in connection with sensitization to the hapten diphenylcyclopropenone (DPC). The receptors stem from a woman aged 30 to 39 with alopecia areata. Some clones in this sample may be carry-over from other donors' samples. Each CDR3 is given with its conserved first and last residue. D genes are given only for firm matches. Rows give clone size only sometimes, using once, few, many, or a class for an expanded clone.

many	TRBV27	TRBJ2-3	TRBD1	14	CASSRDRVADTQYF	TGTGCCAGCAGTAGGGACAGGGTGGCAGATACGCAGTATTTT
.	TRBV4-3	TRBJ1-4	.	14	CSSSPDSSYEKLFF	TGCTCCAGCAGCCCAGACAGTAGTTATGAAAAACTGTTTTTT
many	TRBV7-9	TRBJ2-5	TRBD2	14	CASSRAGGEETQYF	TGTGCCAGCAGCCGAGCGGGAGGAGAAGAGACCCAGTACTTC
.	TRBV6-1	TRBJ2-1	.	15	CASSEAVSSYNEQFF	TGTGCCAGCAGTGAAGCGGTCAGCTCCTACAATGAGCAGTTCTTC
.	TRBV6-1	TRBJ1-3	.	19	CASRRTPGRSLTSGNTIYF	TGTGCCAGCAGGAGGACACCGGGACGGTCGCTCACCTCTGGAAACACCATATATTTT
few	TRBV19	TRBJ2-3	.	16	CASNMNGAGSTDTQYF	TGTGCCAGTAACATGAATGGGGCGGGGAGCACAGATACGCAGTATTTT
few	TRBV6-2/TRBV6-3	TRBJ2-4	TRBD1	14	CASKWAGTENIQYF	TGTGCCAGCAAATGGGCAGGGACAGAAAACATTCAGTACTTC
many	TRBV19	TRBJ1-5	.	17	CASSISPWGTSNQPQHF	TGTGCCAGTAGTATAAGCCCGTGGGGGACTAGCAATCAGCCCCAGCATTTT
many	TRBV18	TRBJ2-7	.	14	CASSPGQNSYEQYF	TGTGCCAGCTCACCGGGACAAAACTCCTACGAGCAGTACTTC
many	TRBV28	TRBJ1-5	.	13	CASTNQEGEAQHF	TGTGCCAGCACCAACCAGGAGGGAGAGGCCCAGCATTTT
.	TRBV12-3/TRBV12-4	TRBJ1-5	TRBD1	16	CASRGTGGAGNQPQHF	TGTGCCAGCAGGGGGACAGGGGGCGCGGGCAATCAGCCCCAGCATTTT
many	TRBV6-6	TRBJ2-6	.	17	CATNPVGTSSGANVLTF	TGTGCCACCAATCCCGTAGGGACAAGCTCTGGGGCCAACGTCCTGACTTTC
many	TRBV2	TRBJ2-5	.	13	CASVRGSQETQYF	TGTGCCAGCGTCCGGGGAAGCCAAGAGACCCAGTACTTC
.	TRBV7-9	TRBJ2-7	TRBD1	14	CASSTGTGSYEQYF	TGTGCCAGCAGTACCGGGACAGGGTCTTACGAGCAGTACTTC
.	TRBV5-1	TRBJ2-1	.	17	CASSLDSWPSSYNEQFF	TGCGCCAGCAGCTTGGATAGTTGGCCCAGCTCCTACAATGAGCAGTTCTTC
few	TRBV5-1	TRBJ2-7	.	15	CASSLAHGQPYEQYF	TGCGCCAGCAGCTTGGCCCACGGACAGCCCTACGAGCAGTACTTC
many	TRBV19	TRBJ1-5	.	15	CASTFRGQRNQPQHF	TGTGCCAGTACATTTCGTGGACAGAGAAATCAGCCCCAGCATTTT
many	TRBV28	TRBJ2-5	.	12	CASSPPWETQYF	TGTGCCAGCAGTCCGCCGTGGGAGACCCAGTACTTC
many	TRBV6-5	TRBJ2-7	TRBD1	15	CASSYSTAGGYEQYF	TGTGCCAGCAGTTACTCGACAGCAGGGGGCTACGAGCAGTACTTC
many	TRBV29-1	TRBJ1-2	.	13	CSVEDRPNYGYTF	TGCAGCGTTGAGGACAGACCAAACTATGGCTACACCTTC
.	TRBV5-4	TRBJ2-5	.	14	CASSFRGARETQYF	TGTGCCAGCAGCTTTAGGGGGGCTCGGGAGACCCAGTACTTC
.	TRBV30	TRBJ1-5	.	13	CAWSEWGNQPQHF	TGTGCCTGGAGTGAGTGGGGCAATCAGCCCCAGCATTTT
many	TRBV20-1	TRBJ2-7	.	15	CSARQRGGNYYEQYF	TGCAGTGCTAGGCAAAGGGGGGGCAACTACTACGAGCAGTACTTC
.	TRBV30	TRBJ1-1	.	13	CAWGDSANTEAFF	TGTGCCTGGGGAGACAGTGCGAACACTGAAGCTTTCTTT
.	TRBV5-5	TRBJ1-2	TRBD1	15	CASSSTGAPVPGYTF	TGTGCCAGCAGCTCCACAGGGGCACCCGTTCCGGGCTACACCTTC
few	TRBV3-1	TRBJ2-4	.	13	CASSGQAKNIQYF	TGTGCCAGCAGCGGACAGGCCAAAAACATTCAGTACTTC
.	TRBV4-2	TRBJ1-1	.	13	CASSQDGDSEAFF	TGTGCCAGCAGCCAAGATGGAGATTCTGAAGCTTTCTTT
many	TRBV5-4	TRBJ2-7	.	15	CASSLELTRMGEQYF	TGTGCCAGCAGCTTGGAACTGACCCGAATGGGGGAGCAGTACTTC
.	TRBV11-1	TRBJ2-5	TRBD1	17	CASSLGPGQGASETQYF	TGTGCCAGCAGCTTAGGGCCCGGACAGGGGGCATCAGAGACCCAGTACTTC
many	TRBV6-2/TRBV6-3	TRBJ2-7	.	14	CASSYGGMIHEQYF	TGTGCCAGCAGTTACGGGGGTATGATCCACGAGCAGTACTTC
many	TRBV20-1	TRBJ2-7	.	18	CSARPPGHLLRGGEEQYF	TGCAGTGCCCGCCCGCCGGGACACCTCCTTCGGGGTGGAGAAGAGCAGTACTTC
many	TRBV11-2	TRBJ1-6	.	14	CASSFQGSQSPLHF	TGTGCCAGCAGCTTTCAGGGGTCGCAGTCACCCCTCCACTTT
.	TRBV28	TRBJ1-5	TRBD1	14	CASRGTVSNQPQHF	TGTGCCAGCAGGGGGACAGTGAGCAATCAGCCCCAGCATTTT
few	TRBV5-1	TRBJ2-1	.	12	CASSKAGREQFF	TGCGCCAGCAGCAAGGCGGGGCGGGAGCAGTTCTTC
few	TRBV28	TRBJ2-6	.	15	CASSFSRAGANVLTF	TGTGCCAGCAGTTTTTCCCGGGCTGGGGCCAACGTCCTGACTTTC
many	TRBV5-1	TRBJ1-1	.	15	CASSPSTQGHTEAFF	TGCGCCAGCAGCCCATCGACGCAGGGGCACACTGAAGCTTTCTTT
.	TRBV5-4	TRBJ2-2	.	17	CASSLAPGAPNTGELFF	TGTGCCAGCAGCTTGGCCCCTGGGGCACCGAACACCGGGGAGCTGTTTTTT
few	TRBV7-3	TRBJ2-2	TRBD2	14	CASRLAGGTGELFF	TGTGCCAGTAGGCTAGCGGGAGGCACCGGGGAGCTGTTTTTT
many	TRBV6-2/TRBV6-3	TRBJ2-3	.	15	CASSYYRVGSDTQYF	TGTGCCAGCAGTTACTACCGGGTCGGATCAGATACGCAGTATTTT
many	TRBV7-9	TRBJ2-4	.	14	CASSFTGGENIQYF	TGTGCCAGCAGCTTTACAGGGGGGGAAAACATTCAGTACTTC
many	TRBV12-3/TRBV12-4	TRBJ1-1	.	13	CASSLRGYTEAFF	TGTGCCAGCAGTTTACGAGGGTACACTGAAGCTTTCTTT
many	TRBV29-1	TRBJ2-2	.	14	CSVPAQRNTGELFF	TGCAGCGTCCCAGCACAGAGGAACACCGGGGAGCTGTTTTTT
many	TRBV28	TRBJ2-7	.	14	CASSSRGRGHEQYF	TGTGCCAGCAGTTCCAGGGGCAGGGGACACGAGCAGTACTTC
many	TRBV28	TRBJ2-3	.	14	CASSIGRRSDTQYF	TGTGCCAGCAGTATCGGGAGAAGGTCAGATACGCAGTATTTT
many	TRBV6-2/TRBV6-3	TRBJ1-5	.	15	CASSLTIDRSQPQHF	TGTGCCAGCAGTTTAACCATCGACAGGAGCCAGCCCCAGCATTTT
many	TRBV29-1	TRBJ1-2	.	15	CSALGQLGQRGGYTF	TGCAGCGCCCTGGGTCAGCTCGGACAGAGAGGCGGCTACACCTTC
.	TRBV12-3/TRBV12-4	TRBJ2-5	.	14	CASSGSRASETQYF	TGTGCCAGCAGTGGGTCGCGGGCTAGCGAGACCCAGTACTTC
many	TRBV28	TRBJ1-5	TRBD1	15	CASSPSTGGDQPQHF	TGTGCCAGCAGTCCCTCGACAGGGGGTGATCAGCCCCAGCATTTT
many	TRBV9	TRBJ2-7	.	14	CASSVGSNSYEQYF	TGTGCCAGCAGCGTAGGCTCGAACTCCTACGAGCAGTACTTC
few	TRBV28	TRBJ1-5	.	13	CASRPPHDQPQHF	TGTGCCAGCAGACCACCTCATGATCAGCCCCAGCATTTT
many	TRBV6-5	TRBJ2-1	.	13	CASSPPGYNEQFF	TGTGCCAGCAGTCCCCCGGGTTACAATGAGCAGTTCTTC
many	TRBV12-3/TRBV12-4	TRBJ1-5	.	14	CASSFGGLNQPQHF	TGTGCCAGCAGTTTTGGTGGACTCAATCAGCCCCAGCATTTT
many	TRBV19	TRBJ2-4	.	15	CASSISGSAKNIQYF	TGTGCCAGTAGTATTTCGGGATCAGCCAAAAACATTCAGTACTTC
.	TRBV20-1	TRBJ2-3	.	15	CSVGPPGRYADTQYF	TGCAGTGTGGGGCCGCCCGGCCGATATGCAGATACGCAGTATTTT
few	TRBV20-1	TRBJ2-2	TRBD2	14	CSAKRAGAVGELFF	TGCAGTGCTAAACGAGCGGGAGCGGTCGGGGAGCTGTTTTTT
few	TRBV28	TRBJ2-5	.	13	CASERQLQETQYF	TGTGCCAGCGAAAGACAGCTCCAAGAGACCCAGTACTTC
.	TRBV18	TRBJ1-5	.	13	CASSPTEWQPQHF	TGTGCCAGCTCACCGACAGAGTGGCAGCCCCAGCATTTT